The 11 T cell receptor beta chains below come from one sample, sequenced in a study of T cells after yellow fever vaccination. TCRdb re-called the 5' RACE reads through MiXCR, storing one row per CDR3 protein. The profile shows a few hundred thousand distinct CDR3 sequences, about 3.5% of them singletons. The sequencing used PBMCs, collected 15 days after the yellow fever booster vaccination. Receptors were obtained from a man younger than 35 who received the YFV17D yellow fever vaccine.

This clonotype was counted many times. The chain employs TRBV3-1 and TRBJ2-5; 8 bases fit TRBD2. The CDR3 sequence is 14 residues long. The V gene end was trimmed by 4 bases and the J gene end by 2 bases; junction bases not matched to a gene: 3. Germline V gene sequence: CDR1 LGHDT, CDR2 YNNKEL (reference sequence). The DNA of the CDR3 is TGTGCCAGCAGCCGGGGACTAGAGCAAGAGACCCAGTACTTC. Amino acids: CASSRGLEQETQYF.

In its sample, this clonotype was seen many times. The rearrangement uses TRBV9 and TRBJ2-1; 15 bases agree with TRBD2. V shed 3 bases and J 2 bases; nucleotides not matched to a gene: 3. CDR3 length equals 17 residues. The germline CDR1 and CDR2 sequences are SGDLS and YYNGEE. CDR3 sequence (DNA): TGTGCCAGCAGCGACGGGACTAGCGGGGGGACCTACAATGAGCAGTTCTTC. Encoded protein: CASSDGTSGGTYNEQFF.

This clonotype was found a few times. The V and J genes are TRBV19 and TRBJ2-5, with a tentative D call TRBD2 (6 bases). CDR3 length: 14 amino acids. Per the germline V gene, CDR1 is LNHDA and CDR2 is SQIVND (reference sequence). The germline V and J ends were trimmed by 5 bases and 3 bases, with 13 bases remaining between them. The CDR3 nucleotides read TGTGCCAGTAGTTCCGAAAGACTAGAAGAGACCCAGTACTTC. Translated: CASSSERLEETQYF.

In its sample, this clonotype was seen many times. The chain combines TRBV5-1 with TRBJ2-7, with TRBD1 matching 7 bases. From germline, CDR1 is SGHRS and CDR2 YFSETQ. Trimming removed 4 bases from V and 0 bases from J; junction bases left unmatched: 10. The CDR3 is made up of 16 amino acids. CDR3 region: CASSAPRQGSSYEQYF. The CDR3 DNA follows: TGCGCCAGCAGCGCCCCCCGACAGGGTAGCTCCTACGAGCAGTACTTC.

In this sample, this clonotype turned up a few times. The chain employs TRBV18 and TRBJ1-5, with D possibly TRBD1 on 6 matching bases. Germline V gene data show CDR1 as KGHSH and CDR2 as LQKENI. The CDR3 spans 16 residues. V was shortened by 0 bases and J by 3 bases, with 12 bases between the two germline ends. The CDR3: CASSPPSDSSNQPQHF. The CDR3 nucleotides are TGTGCCAGCTCACCACCCTCGGACAGCTCCAATCAGCCCCAGCATTTT.

In its sample, this clonotype was seen many times. V is TRBV7-9 and J is TRBJ1-1, with D uncertain. V lost 4 bases to trimming and J lost 2 bases, with 23 bases between them. CDR3 length: 18 residues. CDR1 SEHNR and CDR2 FQNEAQ come from the germline V gene (reference sequence). The DNA of the CDR3 is TGTGCCAGCAGCTCGCGATTCCGGAAGGAGGGATCTAACACTGAAGCTTTCTTT. Residues: CASSSRFRKEGSNTEAFF.

This clonotype has at least ten counts. The chain links TRBV24-1 to TRBJ2-3; possibly TRBD2 for D (6 bases). Trimming took 8 bases from V and 0 from J, leaving 8 bases between them. This CDR3 is 13 amino acids long. CDR1 and CDR2 from the germline V gene are KGHDR and SFDVKD. The CDR3 region has the DNA TGTGCCACCAACCGGGGGAGCACAGATACGCAGTATTTT. Protein product: CATNRGSTDTQYF.

This clonotype was detected many times. This chain connects TRBV5-6 to TRBJ2-2, with a weak D call TRBD1 (6 bases). The V and J ends lost 3 bases and 6 bases respectively, with 15 bases between them. Per germline, CDR1 SGHDT and CDR2 YYEEEE. The CDR3 runs 15 residues. The CDR3 coding sequence is TGTGCCAGCAGCTCAGAGAAACAGGGCGCCGGGGAGCTGTTTTTT. Residues: CASSSEKQGAGELFF.

Ten or more counts support this clonotype. The chain is built from TRBV4-3 and TRBJ1-5; D is perhaps TRBD1 (5 bases). The germline V gene has CDR1 LGHNA and CDR2 YSLEER. This CDR3 is 18 amino acids long. V was trimmed by 4 bases and J by 3 bases, leaving 22 bases between them. CDR3 in DNA: TGCGCCAGCAGCCTCGCACCCTGGGGCGGCAGCGTCAATCAGCCCCAGCATTTT. This translates into CASSLAPWGGSVNQPQHF.

This clonotype came up many times. The CDR3: CASARQGQETQYF. The CDR3 region has the DNA TGCGCCAGCGCCCGACAGGGGCAAGAGACCCAGTACTTC. The chain combines TRBV5-1 with TRBJ2-5, with 8 positions matching TRBD1. This CDR3 contains 13 residues. Germline V lookup: CDR1 SGHRS, CDR2 YFSETQ. V lost 7 bases to trimming and J lost 2 bases; unmatched junction nucleotides: 4.

This clonotype was seen repeatedly, ten times or more. This sequence joins TRBV7-8 and TRBJ2-1; TRBD2 agrees at 8 bases. V was pared by 6 bases and J by 9 bases, with 7 bases of the junction left unmatched. Germline V lookup: CDR1 SGHVS, CDR2 FQNEAQ. The CDR3 totals 13 residues. The CDR3: CASSYITSGEQFF. The CDR3 DNA sequence: TGTGCCAGCAGTTATATTACTAGCGGTGAGCAGTTCTTC.